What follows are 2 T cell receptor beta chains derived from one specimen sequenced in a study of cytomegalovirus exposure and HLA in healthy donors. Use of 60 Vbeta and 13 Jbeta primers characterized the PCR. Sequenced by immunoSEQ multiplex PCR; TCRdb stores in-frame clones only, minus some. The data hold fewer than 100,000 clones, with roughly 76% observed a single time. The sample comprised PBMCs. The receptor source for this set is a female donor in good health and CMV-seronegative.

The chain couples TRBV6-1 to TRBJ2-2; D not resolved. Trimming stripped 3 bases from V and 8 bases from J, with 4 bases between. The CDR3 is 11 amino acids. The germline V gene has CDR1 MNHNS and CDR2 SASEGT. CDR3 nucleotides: TGTGCCAGCAGTGACAGGGGGGAGCTGTTTTTT. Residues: CASSDRGELFF.

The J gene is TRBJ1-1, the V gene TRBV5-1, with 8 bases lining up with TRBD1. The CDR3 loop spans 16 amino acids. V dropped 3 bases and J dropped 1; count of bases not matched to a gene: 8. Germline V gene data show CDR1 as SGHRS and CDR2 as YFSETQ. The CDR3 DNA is TGCGCCAGCAGCTCTTCTACGCAGGGGGCGAACACTGAAGCTTTCTTT. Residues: CASSSSTQGANTEAFF.